One sample yielded the 10 T cell receptor beta chains listed below, sequenced in a study of cytomegalovirus exposure and HLA in healthy donors listed by TCRdb under 2017. Libraries were constructed by the immunoSEQ multiplex PCR assay. The multiplex PCR relied on a mix of 60 forward primers for TCR Vbeta segments and 13 reverse primers for TCR Jbeta segments. TCRdb provides this immuneACCESS table in a form limited to in-frame rearrangements. Some clones are lacking; in checked studies, under half of them reflect an unresolved V gene, and why the rest are absent is not known. The record for this sample contains about 51,000 clones. Together, the top ten hold approximately 2.2% of the sample. Material for sequencing was PBMCs. These receptors all stem from a female donor in good health and CMV-seronegative.

The V gene is TRBV5-6, the J gene TRBJ1-5; perhaps TRBD1 as D (5 bases). Trimming cost V 4 bases and J 4 bases, with 9 bases left between them. The CDR3 loop spans 13 amino acids. CDR1 and CDR2 from the germline V gene are SGHDT and YYEEEE. The CDR3 here is CASSLYRNQPQHF. The CDR3 DNA reads TGTGCCAGCAGCCTATACAGGAATCAGCCCCAGCATTTT.

Points on this clone: Relative to the germline gene, one junction end is altered; a read error may explain this. The chain couples TRBV7-7 to TRBJ2-7, with 11 bases that match TRBD1. The CDR3 covers 17 residues. Germline CDR1 is SSHAT and CDR2 is FNYEAQ (reference sequence). Written as DNA, the CDR3 is TGTGCTAGCAGCTTCGACGGGACAGGGGGTCAAGAGTACGAGCAGTACTTC. This gives the protein CASSFDGTGGQEYEQYF. Combining the CDR3 with reference TRBV7-7 and TRBJ2-7 gives the whole variable domain GAGVSQSPRYKVTKRGQDVTLRCDPISSHATLYWYQQALGQGPEFLTYFNYEAQPDKSGLPSDRFSAERPEGSISTLTIQRTEQRDSAMYRCASSFDGTGGQEYEQYFGPGTRLTVT.

CDR3 loop: CASSQDTGTSPTDTQYF. CDR3 nucleotides: TGTGCCAGCAGCCAAGATACGGGGACTAGCCCCACAGATACGCAGTATTTT. The chain carries TRBV4-2 and TRBJ2-3; 9 bases fit TRBD2. Germline V lookup: CDR1 LGHNA, CDR2 YNFKEQ. V dropped 0 bases and J dropped 2; count of bases not matched to a gene: 6. The CDR3 has 17 residues.

The chain couples TRBV7-2 to TRBJ1-2; the D gene is possibly TRBD1 (6 bases). The CDR3 is made up of 15 amino acids. V was clipped by 5 bases and J by 6 bases, with 19 bases between them. From germline, CDR1 is SGHTA and CDR2 FQGNSA. CDR3 region: CASSLGTLLSHGYTF. As DNA, the CDR3 is TGTGCCAGCAGCCTTGGGACACTATTATCGCATGGCTACACCTTC.

The chain employs TRBV7-9 and TRBJ2-2, with 9 bases fitting TRBD1. This CDR3 has 18 amino acids. Trimming removed 4 bases from V and 7 bases from J; junction bases left unmatched: 16. CDR1 is SEHNR, CDR2 FQNEAQ, per germline (reference sequence). The CDR3 DNA is TGTGCCAGCAGCTCACTAGGCCTGGGACAGGGAAATGGCGGGGAGCTGTTTTTT. Encoded protein: CASSSLGLGQGNGGELFF.

This chain connects TRBV6-5 to TRBJ1-2; 7 bases are shared with TRBD1. Trimming took 6 bases from V and 2 from J; bases not matched to a gene: 9. This CDR3 region has 15 residues. The germline V gene encodes CDR1 MNHEY and CDR2 SVGAGI. CDR3 in amino acids: CASSSRLTGNYGYTF. The CDR3 bases are TGTGCCAGCAGCAGCCGTCTGACAGGGAACTATGGCTACACCTTC.

The CDR3 DNA reads TGCGCCAGCAGCTTGGGGGGGACAGGAGGCTACGAGCAGTACTTC. Amino acid sequence: CASSLGGTGGYEQYF. V usage is TRBV5-1 and J usage is TRBJ2-7; 8 bases match TRBD1. Germline loops: CDR1 SGHRS, CDR2 YFSETQ. The CDR3 length is 15 residues. V was clipped by 0 bases and J by 3 bases; unmatched bases: 5.

The V gene is TRBV4-1, the J gene TRBJ2-3; possible D gene TRBD1, 6 bases. CDR3 length: 16 amino acids. Per the germline V gene, CDR1 is MGHRA and CDR2 is YSYEKL. V was pared by 2 bases and J by 0 bases, with 12 bases between. The CDR3, as DNA: TGCGCCAGCAGCCAACAAGCGGACAGAAGCACAGATACGCAGTATTTT. Translated, it gives CASSQQADRSTDTQYF.

The V and J genes are TRBV30 and TRBJ2-7, with 8 positions matching TRBD1. V shed 8 bases and J 1 base; nucleotides not matched to a gene: 10. Germline CDR1 reads GTSNPN; CDR2 reads SVGIG (reference sequence). This CDR3 spans 14 amino acids. The CDR3 here is CAMMSGTGSYEQYF. The CDR3 DNA sequence: TGTGCCATGATGTCCGGGACAGGATCCTACGAGCAGTACTTC.

The gene calls are TRBV13 and TRBJ1-3; no definite D call. The V end was cut by 0 bases, the J end by 4 bases, with 13 bases between. Germline CDR1 and CDR2: PRHDT and FYEKMQ (reference sequence). The CDR3 length is 16 residues. The CDR3 coding sequence is TGTGCCAGCAGCTTAGGAGGCGGGTATCCCGGAAACACCATATATTTT. Its translation: CASSLGGGYPGNTIYF.